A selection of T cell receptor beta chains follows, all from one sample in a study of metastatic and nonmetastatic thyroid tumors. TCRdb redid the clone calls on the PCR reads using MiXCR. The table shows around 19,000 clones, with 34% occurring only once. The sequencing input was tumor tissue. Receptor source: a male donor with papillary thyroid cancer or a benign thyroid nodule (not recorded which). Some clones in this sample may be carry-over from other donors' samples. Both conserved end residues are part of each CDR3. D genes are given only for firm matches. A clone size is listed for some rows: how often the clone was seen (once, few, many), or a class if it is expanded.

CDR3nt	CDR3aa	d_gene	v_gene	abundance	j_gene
TGTGCCAGCAGCTTGGGGACTAGCGGCTCTGGGGCCAACGTCCTGACTTTC	CASSLGTSGSGANVLTF	TRBD2	TRBV5-4	medium-sized	TRBJ2-6
TGTGCCAGCAGTCGTATGAGGGGGACAGATACGCAGTATTTT	CASSRMRGTDTQYF	-	TRBV11-2	-	TRBJ2-3
TGTGCCAGCAGCTCCCGGGGGTGGGATTCGGCAGATACGCAGTATTTT	CASSSRGWDSADTQYF	-	TRBV11-2	large	TRBJ2-3
TGTGCCCTCAAGGGGGACGGGACGGGAGACTTC	CALKGDGTGDF	-	TRBV12-3/TRBV12-4	many	TRBJ2-4
TGTGCCAGCAGTGCGGGACTAGGTTCCTACGAGCAGTACTTC	CASSAGLGSYEQYF	TRBD2	TRBV27	few	TRBJ2-7
TGTGCCTTGAGTGACATGAGTTATGGCTACACCTTC	CALSDMSYGYTF	-	TRBV30	-	TRBJ1-2
TGTGCCAGCAGTGCACAGGAAAATCAGCCCCAGCATTTT	CASSAQENQPQHF	-	TRBV2	few	TRBJ1-5
TGTGCCAGCAGCGTAGTAACCGGGGGTGGCGCGGATACGCAGTATTTT	CASSVVTGGGADTQYF	-	TRBV9	once	TRBJ2-3
TGTGCCAGCACGGCTAGCGTCTCCTCTTCAGAGACCCAGTACTTC	CASTASVSSSETQYF	-	TRBV6-1	medium-sized	TRBJ2-5
TGTGCCAGCAGTCTCCATGGGCGGGGTTCACCCCTCCACTTT	CASSLHGRGSPLHF	-	TRBV28	few	TRBJ1-6
TGTGCCAGCAGAGTAACGACAGGGATTAATTCACCCCTCCACTTT	CASRVTTGINSPLHF	TRBD1	TRBV16	many	TRBJ1-6
TGTGCCAGCAGATGGTCCCCCGAGGGAGAGACCCAGTACTTC	CASRWSPEGETQYF	-	TRBV28	-	TRBJ2-5
TGTGCCAGCAGTCGAGGGGGAGAGGGCCAAAACACCATATATTTT	CASSRGGEGQNTIYF	-	TRBV7-3	medium-sized	TRBJ1-3
TGTGCCAGCAGTGAGACGACAGGGGGGAATTCACCCCTCCACTTT	CASSETTGGNSPLHF	TRBD1	TRBV6-1	few	TRBJ1-6
TGTACCAGCAGGAAAGGGGGGAAACGCACCTACGAGCAGTACTTC	CTSRKGGKRTYEQYF	-	TRBV27	-	TRBJ2-7
TGTGCCAGCAGTTTAGCGGGGAAGACATCCTACGAGCAGTACTTC	CASSLAGKTSYEQYF	-	TRBV28	few	TRBJ2-7